Each of the 8 T cell receptor beta chains below was sequenced from the same sample in a study of post-analysis software for immune sequencing data. Whole-study results and caveats: Patients used four to six TRBV segments, including TRBV5-6, TRBV5-1 and TRBV20-1, more often than controls.

Incorporated into the TCR beta cDNA libraries were unique molecular identifiers, which served to reduce PCR and sequencing biases. TCRdb fed the PCR reads into MiXCR, producing one record per CDR3 protein. Here the sample spans roughly 870,000 distinct CDR3 sequences, about 50% being singletons. No cognate antigen is known for these TCRs. The material sequenced was blood. All receptors derive from a girl aged 10 to 17 with multiple sclerosis.

This clonotype appeared a few times. The rearrangement uses TRBV4-1 and TRBJ2-7; the match to TRBD2 covers 10 bases. V was pared by 1 base and J by 3 bases, with 6 bases of the junction left unmatched. This CDR3 comprises 16 residues. Germline-derived CDR1 and CDR2 are MGHRA and YSYEKL. As DNA, the CDR3 is TGCGCCAGCAGCCAAGTCCCAACTAGCGGGGACTACGAGCAGTACTTC. Its translation is CASSQVPTSGDYEQYF.

This sequence joins TRBV10-3 and TRBJ2-6, with 7 bases identical to TRBD2. The V segment lost 5 bases and the J segment 0 bases; nucleotides outside the gene matches: 1. Germline V gene data show CDR1 as ENHRY and CDR2 as SYGVKD. This CDR3 contains 15 residues. CDR3 residues: CAISSGGSGANVLTF. The CDR3 DNA sequence: TGTGCCATCAGTTCGGGGGGCTCTGGGGCCAACGTCCTGACTTTC.

The J gene is TRBJ2-4, the V gene TRBV12-3 or TRBV12-4, with TRBD2 identical over 10 bases. The junction had 9 bases not matched to a gene; V was cut back by 3 bases and J by 13 bases. The CDR3 covers 14 residues. The CDR3 DNA sequence: TGTGCCAGCAGTTTCAGTCGGAGCGGGAGGGGGCAGTACTTC. The encoded protein is CASSFSRSGRGQYF.

This clonotype was recorded at least ten times. This chain links TRBV29-1 with TRBJ2-7; D unclear. There are 14 residues in the CDR3. Between the trimmed V and J ends, which lost 4 bases and 3 bases, there was a span of 16 bases. Germline CDR1 is SQVTM and CDR2 is ANQGSEA. CDR3 sequence reads: CSVGPHSSSYEQYF. In nucleotides, the CDR3 is TGCAGCGTTGGCCCCCACAGCAGTAGCTACGAGCAGTACTTC.

This clonotype was seen a single time. The rearrangement links TRBV20-1 to TRBJ2-4; 10 nucleotides align to TRBD2. V dropped 2 bases and J dropped 0; count of bases not matched to a gene: 4. The length of the CDR3 is 16 residues. Germline CDR1 is DFQATT and CDR2 is SNEGSKA (reference sequence). CDR3 bases: TGCAGTGCTAGAAAGAGCGGGAGGGTAGCCAAAAACATTCAGTACTTC. It encodes CSARKSGRVAKNIQYF.

The rearrangement uses TRBV24-1 and TRBJ2-1; 10 bases fit TRBD1. This CDR3 comprises 15 residues. The germline V gene encodes CDR1 KGHDR and CDR2 SFDVKD. J was trimmed by 9 bases and V by 9 bases; bases with no gene match: 13. This chain's CDR3 is CATAQGQGLRSEQFF. CDR3 bases: TGTGCCACCGCCCAGGGACAGGGGCTGCGAAGTGAGCAGTTCTTC.

This clonotype occurred a few times. This chain uses TRBV7-2 with TRBJ2-7; D remains ambiguous. Between the trimmed V and J ends, which lost 4 bases and 4 bases, there was a span of 11 bases. Germline V gives CDR1 SGHTA, CDR2 FQGNSA. This CDR3 comprises 13 residues. CDR3 loop: CASSSDQKYEQYF. The CDR3 DNA follows: TGTGCCAGCAGCTCTGACCAGAAATACGAGCAGTACTTC.

The rearrangement links TRBV12-3 or TRBV12-4 to TRBJ2-3, with 10 nucleotides matching TRBD2. J was trimmed by 7 bases and V by 3 bases; bases with no gene match: 19. The CDR3 extends over 19 amino acids. The CDR3 loop reads CASSFPPTASGGREYTQYF. In DNA form, the CDR3 reads TGTGCCAGCAGTTTCCCCCCCACGGCTAGCGGGGGCCGCGAGTATACGCAGTATTTT.